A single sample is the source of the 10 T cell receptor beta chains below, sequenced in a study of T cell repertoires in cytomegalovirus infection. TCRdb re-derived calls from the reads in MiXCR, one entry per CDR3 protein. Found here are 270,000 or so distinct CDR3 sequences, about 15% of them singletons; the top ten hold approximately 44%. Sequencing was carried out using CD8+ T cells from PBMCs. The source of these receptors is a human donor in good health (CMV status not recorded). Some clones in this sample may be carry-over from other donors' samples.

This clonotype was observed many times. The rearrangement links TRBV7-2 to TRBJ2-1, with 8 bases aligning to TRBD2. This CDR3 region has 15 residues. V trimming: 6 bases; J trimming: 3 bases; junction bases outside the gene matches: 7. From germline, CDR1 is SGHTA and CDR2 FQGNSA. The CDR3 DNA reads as TGTGCCAGCAGGGTAGCGGGGTCGATCTACAATGAGCAGTTCTTC. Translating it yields CASRVAGSIYNEQFF.

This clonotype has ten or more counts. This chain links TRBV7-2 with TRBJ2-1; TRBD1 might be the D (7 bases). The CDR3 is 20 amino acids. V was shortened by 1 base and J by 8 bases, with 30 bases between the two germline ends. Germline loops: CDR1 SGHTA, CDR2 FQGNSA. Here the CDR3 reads CASSLVGGTVLEKGWDEQFF. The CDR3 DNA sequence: TGTGCCAGCAGCTTAGTGGGCGGGACAGTCCTTGAAAAGGGTTGGGATGAGCAGTTCTTC.

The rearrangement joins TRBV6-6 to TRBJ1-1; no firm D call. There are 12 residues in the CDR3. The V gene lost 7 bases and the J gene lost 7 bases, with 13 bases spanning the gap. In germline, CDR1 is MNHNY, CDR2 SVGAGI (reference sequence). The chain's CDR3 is CASIGMGIEAFF. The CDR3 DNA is TGTGCCAGCATCGGAATGGGGATTGAAGCTTTCTTT.

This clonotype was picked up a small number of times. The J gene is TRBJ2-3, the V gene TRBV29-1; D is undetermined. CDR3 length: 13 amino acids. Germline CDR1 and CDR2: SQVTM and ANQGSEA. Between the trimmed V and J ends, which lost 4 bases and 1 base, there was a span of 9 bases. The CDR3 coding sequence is TGCAGCGTTGGGCCGGACCGCACAGATACGCAGTATTTT. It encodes CSVGPDRTDTQYF.

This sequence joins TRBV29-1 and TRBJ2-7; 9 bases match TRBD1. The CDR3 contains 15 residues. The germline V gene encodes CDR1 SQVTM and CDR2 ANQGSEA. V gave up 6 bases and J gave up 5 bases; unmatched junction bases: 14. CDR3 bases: TGCAGCGTACGCGCCGGGACAGGGTTGAGGAACGAGCAGTACTTC. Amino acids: CSVRAGTGLRNEQYF.

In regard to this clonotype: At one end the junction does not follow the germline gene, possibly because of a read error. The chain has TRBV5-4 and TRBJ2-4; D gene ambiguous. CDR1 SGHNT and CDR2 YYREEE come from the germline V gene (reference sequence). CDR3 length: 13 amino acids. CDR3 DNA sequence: TGTGCCAGCAGCTTGGGTGCCGTGGCTGAAATAATGTTC. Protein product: CASSLGAVAEIMF.

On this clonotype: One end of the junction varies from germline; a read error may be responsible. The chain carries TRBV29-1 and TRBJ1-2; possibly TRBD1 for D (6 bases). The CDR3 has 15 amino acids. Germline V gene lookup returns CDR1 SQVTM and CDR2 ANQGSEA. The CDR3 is CSVEDGRGNSYGCTF. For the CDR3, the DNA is TGCAGCGTTGAAGATGGTAGGGGGAACAGCTATGGCTGCACCTTC.

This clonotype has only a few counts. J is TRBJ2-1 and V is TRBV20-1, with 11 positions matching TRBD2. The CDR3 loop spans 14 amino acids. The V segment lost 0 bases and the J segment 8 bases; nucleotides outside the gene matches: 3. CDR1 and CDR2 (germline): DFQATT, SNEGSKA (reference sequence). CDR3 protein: CSARDRGLADEQFF. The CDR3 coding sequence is TGCAGTGCTAGAGATCGGGGACTAGCGGATGAGCAGTTCTTC.

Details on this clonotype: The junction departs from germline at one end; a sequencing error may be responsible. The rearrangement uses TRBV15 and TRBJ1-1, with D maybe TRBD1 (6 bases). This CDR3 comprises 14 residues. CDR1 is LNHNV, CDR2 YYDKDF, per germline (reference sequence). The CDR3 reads CASSTGQGTAEAFF. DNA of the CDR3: TGTGCCAGCAGCACGGGGCAGGGGACGGCTGAAGCTTTCTTT.

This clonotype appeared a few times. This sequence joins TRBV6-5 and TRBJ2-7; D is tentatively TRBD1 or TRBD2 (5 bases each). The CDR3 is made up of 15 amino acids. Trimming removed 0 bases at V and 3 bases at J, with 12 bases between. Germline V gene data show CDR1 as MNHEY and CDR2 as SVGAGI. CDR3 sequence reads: CASSYSEGRFYEQYF. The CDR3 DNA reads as TGTGCCAGCAGTTACTCCGAGGGACGTTTCTACGAGCAGTACTTC.